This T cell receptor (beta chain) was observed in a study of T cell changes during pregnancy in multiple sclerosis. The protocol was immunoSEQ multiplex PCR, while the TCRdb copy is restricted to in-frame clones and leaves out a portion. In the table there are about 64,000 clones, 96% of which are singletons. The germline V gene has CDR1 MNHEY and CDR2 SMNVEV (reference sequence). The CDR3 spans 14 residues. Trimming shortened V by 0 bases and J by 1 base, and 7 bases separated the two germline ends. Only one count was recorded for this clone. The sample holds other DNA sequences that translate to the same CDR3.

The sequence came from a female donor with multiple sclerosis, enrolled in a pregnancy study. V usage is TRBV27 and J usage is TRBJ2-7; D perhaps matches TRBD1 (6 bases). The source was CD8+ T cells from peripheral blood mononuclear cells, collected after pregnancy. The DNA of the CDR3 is TGTGCCAGCAGTTTATCCAGGGGTTCCTACGAGCAGTACTTC. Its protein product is CASSLSRGSYEQYF.